The source of this TCR beta chain is a study of cytomegalovirus exposure and HLA in healthy donors. CDR1 is MNHNY, CDR2 SVGAGI, per germline (reference sequence). The CDR3 covers 14 residues. V was cut by 7 bases and J by 0 bases, with 13 bases left in between. PCR employed 60 Vbeta and 13 Jbeta primers. The repertoire was sequenced with immunoSEQ multiplex PCR; TCRdb's copy has only in-frame clones and lacks some. The table gives approximately 150,000 clones; the top ten clones make up under 2% of it. Whereas donors were nominally healthy upon sampling, unrecorded immune exposures were probable. Material: PBMCs. The clonotype was recovered from a woman in her forties in good health and CMV-seronegative. The chain employs TRBV6-6 and TRBJ2-7; D not certain. The CDR3 reads CASTFGQISYEQYF. The DNA of the CDR3 is TGTGCCAGCACCTTTGGGCAGATCTCCTACGAGCAGTACTTC.